This T cell receptor (beta chain) came from a study of blood T cell repertoires in COVID-19. Clones were sequenced by immunoSEQ multiplex PCR, and TCRdb holds only the in-frame ones, with some missing. The sample lists around 500,000 clones; approximately 83% were seen once. Per germline, CDR1 GTSNPN and CDR2 SVGIG (reference sequence). CDR3 length: 14 residues. V was shortened by 5 bases and J by 0 bases, with 12 bases between the two germline ends. Sequencing used peripheral blood. The source of this sequence is a human donor in a cohort sampled during active COVID-19. The V and J genes are TRBV30 and TRBJ2-3, with TRBD2 as a possible D gene (5 bases). The CDR3 loop reads CAWGVARSTDTQYF. The CDR3 DNA reads as TGTGCCTGGGGAGTAGCGAGGAGCACAGATACGCAGTATTTT.